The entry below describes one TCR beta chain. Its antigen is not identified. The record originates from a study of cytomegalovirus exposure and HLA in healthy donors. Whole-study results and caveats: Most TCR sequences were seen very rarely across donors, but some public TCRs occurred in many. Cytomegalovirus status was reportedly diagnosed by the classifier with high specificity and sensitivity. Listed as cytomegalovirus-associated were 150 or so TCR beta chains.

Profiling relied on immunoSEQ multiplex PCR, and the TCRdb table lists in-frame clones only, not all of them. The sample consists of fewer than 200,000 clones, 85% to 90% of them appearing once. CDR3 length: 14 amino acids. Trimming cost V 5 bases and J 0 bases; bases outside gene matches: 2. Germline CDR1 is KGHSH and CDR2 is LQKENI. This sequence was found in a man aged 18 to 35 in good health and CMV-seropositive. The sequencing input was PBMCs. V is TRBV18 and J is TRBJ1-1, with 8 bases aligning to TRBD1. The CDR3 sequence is CASSEQGVNTEAFF. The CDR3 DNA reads TGTGCCAGCTCAGAACAGGGGGTGAACACTGAAGCTTTCTTT.